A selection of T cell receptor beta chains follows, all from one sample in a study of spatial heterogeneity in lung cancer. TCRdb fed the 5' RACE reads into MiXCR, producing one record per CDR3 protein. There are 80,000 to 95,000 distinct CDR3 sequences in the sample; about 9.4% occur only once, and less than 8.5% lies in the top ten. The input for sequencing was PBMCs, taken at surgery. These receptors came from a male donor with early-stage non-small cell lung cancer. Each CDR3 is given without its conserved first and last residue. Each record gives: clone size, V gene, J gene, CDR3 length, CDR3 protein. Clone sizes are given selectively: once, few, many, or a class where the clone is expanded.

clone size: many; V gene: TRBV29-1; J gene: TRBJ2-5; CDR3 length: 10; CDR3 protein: SADRGRETQY
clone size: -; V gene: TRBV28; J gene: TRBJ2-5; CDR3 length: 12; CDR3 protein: ASSDRMGWETQY
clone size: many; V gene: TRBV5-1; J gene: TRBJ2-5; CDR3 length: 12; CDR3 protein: ASSRTSGQETQY
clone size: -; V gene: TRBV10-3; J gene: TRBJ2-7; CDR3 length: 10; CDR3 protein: AIRTSAYEQY
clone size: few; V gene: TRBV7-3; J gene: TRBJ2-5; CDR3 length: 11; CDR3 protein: ASSLGAGTPRH
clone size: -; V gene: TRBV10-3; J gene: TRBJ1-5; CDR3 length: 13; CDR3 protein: AISGGQGQGQPQH
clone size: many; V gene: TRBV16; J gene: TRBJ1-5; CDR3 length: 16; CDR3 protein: ASSQKGTRPIGNQPQH
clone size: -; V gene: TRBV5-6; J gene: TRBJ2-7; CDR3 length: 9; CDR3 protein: ASSLALIQY
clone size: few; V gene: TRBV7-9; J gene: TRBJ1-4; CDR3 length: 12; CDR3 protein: ASSLRRGQEKLF
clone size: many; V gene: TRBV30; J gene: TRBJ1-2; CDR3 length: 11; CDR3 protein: AWSRDRPRGYT
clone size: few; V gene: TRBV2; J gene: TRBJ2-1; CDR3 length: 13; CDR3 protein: ASSEGQGARDEQF
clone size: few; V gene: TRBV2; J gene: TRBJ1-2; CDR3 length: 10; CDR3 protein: AGKAGAGGYT
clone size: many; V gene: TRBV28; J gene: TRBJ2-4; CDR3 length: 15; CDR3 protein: ASSSQTGQMAKNIQY
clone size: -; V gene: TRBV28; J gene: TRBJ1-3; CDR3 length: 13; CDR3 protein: ASSLSDNSGNTIY
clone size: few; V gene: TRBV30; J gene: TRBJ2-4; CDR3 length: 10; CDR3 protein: AWSADRDIQY
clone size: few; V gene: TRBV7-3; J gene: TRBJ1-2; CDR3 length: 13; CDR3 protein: ASRGPRDDRYGYT
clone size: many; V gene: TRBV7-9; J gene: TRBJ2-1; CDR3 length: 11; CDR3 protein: ASSLGDNNEQF
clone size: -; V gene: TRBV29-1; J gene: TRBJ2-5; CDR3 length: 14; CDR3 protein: SVERGFDSLGETQY
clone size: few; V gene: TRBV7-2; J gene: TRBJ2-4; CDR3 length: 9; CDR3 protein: ASSYGNIQY
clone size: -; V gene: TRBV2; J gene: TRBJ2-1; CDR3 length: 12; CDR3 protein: ASSEGLSYNEQF
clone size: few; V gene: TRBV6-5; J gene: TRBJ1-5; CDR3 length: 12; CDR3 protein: ASSRGQLNQPQH